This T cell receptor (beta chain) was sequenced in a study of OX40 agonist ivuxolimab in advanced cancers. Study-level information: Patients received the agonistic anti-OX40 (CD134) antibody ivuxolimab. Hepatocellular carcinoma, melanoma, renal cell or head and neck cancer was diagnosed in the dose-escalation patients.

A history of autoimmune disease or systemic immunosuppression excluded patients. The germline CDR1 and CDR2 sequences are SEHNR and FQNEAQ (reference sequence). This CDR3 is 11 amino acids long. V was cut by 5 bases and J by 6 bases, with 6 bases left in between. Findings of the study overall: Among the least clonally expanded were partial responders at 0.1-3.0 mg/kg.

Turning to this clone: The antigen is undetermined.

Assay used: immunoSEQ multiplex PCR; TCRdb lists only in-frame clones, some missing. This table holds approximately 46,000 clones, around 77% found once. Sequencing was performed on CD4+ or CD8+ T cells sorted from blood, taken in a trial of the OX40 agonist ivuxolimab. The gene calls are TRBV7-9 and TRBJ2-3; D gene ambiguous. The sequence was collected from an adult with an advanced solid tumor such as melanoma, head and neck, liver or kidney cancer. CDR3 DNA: TGTGCCAGCAGCCCCATGGATACGCAGTATTTT. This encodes CASSPMDTQYF.